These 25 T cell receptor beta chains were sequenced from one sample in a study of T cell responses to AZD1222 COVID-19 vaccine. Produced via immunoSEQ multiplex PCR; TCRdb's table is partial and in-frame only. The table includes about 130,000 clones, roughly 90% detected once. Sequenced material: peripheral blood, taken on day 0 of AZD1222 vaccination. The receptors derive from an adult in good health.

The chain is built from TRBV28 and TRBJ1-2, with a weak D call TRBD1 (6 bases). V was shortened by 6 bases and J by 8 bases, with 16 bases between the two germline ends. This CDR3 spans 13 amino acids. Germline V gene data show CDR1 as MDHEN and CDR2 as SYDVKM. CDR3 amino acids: CASRQSGQFGYTF. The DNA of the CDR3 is TGTGCCAGCAGACAGAGCGGACAGTTCGGCTACACCTTC.

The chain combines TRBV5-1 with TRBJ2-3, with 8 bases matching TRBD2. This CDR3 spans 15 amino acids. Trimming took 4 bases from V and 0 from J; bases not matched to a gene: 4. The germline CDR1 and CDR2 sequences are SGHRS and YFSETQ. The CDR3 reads CASSPTSASTDTQYF. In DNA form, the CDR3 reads TGCGCCAGCAGCCCGACTAGCGCTAGCACAGATACGCAGTATTTT. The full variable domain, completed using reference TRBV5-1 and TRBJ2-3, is KAGVTQTPRYLIKTRGQQVTLSCSPISGHRSVSWYQQTPGQGLQFLFEYFSETQRNKGNFPGRFSGRQFSNSRSEMNVSTLELGDSALYLCASSPTSASTDTQYFGPGTRLTVL.

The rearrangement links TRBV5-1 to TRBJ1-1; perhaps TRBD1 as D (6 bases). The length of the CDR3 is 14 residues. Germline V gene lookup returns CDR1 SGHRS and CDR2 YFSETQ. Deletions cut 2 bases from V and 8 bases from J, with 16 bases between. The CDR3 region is CASSFQNPGEEAFF. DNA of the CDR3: TGCGCCAGCAGCTTTCAAAATCCAGGGGAGGAAGCTTTCTTT.

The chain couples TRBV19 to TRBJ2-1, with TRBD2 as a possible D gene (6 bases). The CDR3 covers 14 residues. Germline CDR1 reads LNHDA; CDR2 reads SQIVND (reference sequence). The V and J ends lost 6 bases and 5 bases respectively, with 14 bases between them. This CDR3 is CASSPSAGNNEQFF. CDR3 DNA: TGTGCCAGTAGCCCGTCTGCGGGAAACAATGAGCAGTTCTTC.

The CDR3 sequence is CASSSWKDFNYGYTF. CDR3 in DNA: TGTGCCAGCAGCTCTTGGAAGGACTTTAACTATGGCTACACCTTC. The chain combines TRBV7-2 with TRBJ1-2; D unclear. There are 15 residues in the CDR3. V was cut by 4 bases and J by 1 base, with 13 bases left in between. Germline values: CDR1 SGHTA, CDR2 FQGNSA. Supplemented by reference TRBV7-2 and TRBJ1-2, the full variable domain reads GAGVSQSPSNKVTEKGKDVELRCDPISGHTALYWYRQSLGQGLEFLIYFQGNSAPDKSGLPSDRFSAERTGGSVSTLTIQRTQQEDSAVYLCASSSWKDFNYGYTFGSGTRLTVV.

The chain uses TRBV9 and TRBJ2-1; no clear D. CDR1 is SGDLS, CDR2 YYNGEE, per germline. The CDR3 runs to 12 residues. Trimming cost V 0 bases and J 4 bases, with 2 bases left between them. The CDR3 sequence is CASSVDYNEQFF. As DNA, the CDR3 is TGTGCCAGCAGCGTAGATTACAATGAGCAGTTCTTC.

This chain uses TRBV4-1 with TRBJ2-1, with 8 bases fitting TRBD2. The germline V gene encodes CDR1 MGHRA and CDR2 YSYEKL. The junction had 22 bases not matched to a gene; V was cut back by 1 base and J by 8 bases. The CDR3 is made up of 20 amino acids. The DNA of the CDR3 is TGCGCCAGCAGCCAAGGCCGAGAGGGCTTGGGAAGCGGGAGATCGGATGAGCAGTTCTTC. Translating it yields CASSQGREGLGSGRSDEQFF.

The DNA of the CDR3 is TGTGCCAGCAGCTTTCAAGTAGGGGCCCTAGCCAAAAACATTCAGTACTTC. Translated: CASSFQVGALAKNIQYF. The V and J genes are TRBV7-9 and TRBJ2-4, with a tentative D call TRBD1 (5 bases). This CDR3 spans 17 amino acids. Trimming pared 3 bases from V and 0 bases from J, leaving 15 bases between. Germline CDR1 SEHNR, CDR2 FQNEAQ (reference sequence). Supplemented by reference TRBV7-9 and TRBJ2-4, the full variable domain reads DTGVSQNPRHKITKRGQNVTFRCDPISEHNRLYWYRQTLGQGPEFLTYFQNEAQLEKSRLLSDRFSAERPKGSFSTLEIQRTEQGDSAMYLCASSFQVGALAKNIQYFGAGTRLSVL.

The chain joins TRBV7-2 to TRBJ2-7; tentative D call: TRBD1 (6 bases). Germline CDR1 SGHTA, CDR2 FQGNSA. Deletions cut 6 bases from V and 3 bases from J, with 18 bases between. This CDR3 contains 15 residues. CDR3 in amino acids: CASRIQGYFIYEQYF. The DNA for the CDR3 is TGTGCCAGCAGAATACAGGGCTACTTTATCTACGAGCAGTACTTC.

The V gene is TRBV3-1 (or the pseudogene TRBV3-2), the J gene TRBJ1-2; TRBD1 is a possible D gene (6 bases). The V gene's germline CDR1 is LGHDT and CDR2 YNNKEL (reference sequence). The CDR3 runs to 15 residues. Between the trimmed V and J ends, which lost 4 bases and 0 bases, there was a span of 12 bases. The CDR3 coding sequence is TGTGCCAGCAGCCGGCGGGGGACAACTAACTATGGCTACACCTTC. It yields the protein CASSRRGTTNYGYTF.

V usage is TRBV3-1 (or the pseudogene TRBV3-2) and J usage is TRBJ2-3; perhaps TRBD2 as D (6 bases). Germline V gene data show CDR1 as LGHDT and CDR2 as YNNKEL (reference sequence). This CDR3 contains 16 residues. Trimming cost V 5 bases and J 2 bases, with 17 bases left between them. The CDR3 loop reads CASSLRGLGPTDTQYF. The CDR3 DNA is TGTGCCAGCAGCTTAAGGGGACTCGGACCCACAGATACGCAGTATTTT.

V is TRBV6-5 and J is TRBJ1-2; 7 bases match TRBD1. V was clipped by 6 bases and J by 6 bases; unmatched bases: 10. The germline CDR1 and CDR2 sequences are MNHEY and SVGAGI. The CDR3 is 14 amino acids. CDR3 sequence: CASRSYSQGNGYTF. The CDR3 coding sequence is TGTGCCAGCAGATCATACTCACAGGGGAATGGCTACACCTTC.

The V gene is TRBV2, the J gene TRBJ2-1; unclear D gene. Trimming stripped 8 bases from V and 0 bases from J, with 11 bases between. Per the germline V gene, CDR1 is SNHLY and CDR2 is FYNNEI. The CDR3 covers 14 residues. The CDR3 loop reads CASPNVSSYNEQFF. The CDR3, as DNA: TGTGCCAGCCCGAACGTAAGCTCCTACAATGAGCAGTTCTTC.

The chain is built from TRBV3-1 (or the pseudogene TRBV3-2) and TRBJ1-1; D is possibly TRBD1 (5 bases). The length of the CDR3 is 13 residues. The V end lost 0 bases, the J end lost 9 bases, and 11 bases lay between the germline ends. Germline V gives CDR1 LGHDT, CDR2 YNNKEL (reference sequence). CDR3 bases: TGTGCCAGCAGCCAAGATTGGGGACTGCAAGCTTTCTTT. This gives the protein CASSQDWGLQAFF.

The DNA for the CDR3 is TGTGCCAGCAGTTTATCACATTCCAGCCTCCTTCGGGTAAATGAGCAGTTCTTC. Protein product: CASSLSHSSLLRVNEQFF. The chain employs TRBV27 and TRBJ2-1; D gene unclear. Trimming stripped 0 bases from V and 7 bases from J, with 22 bases between. The CDR3 consists of 18 residues. CDR1 and CDR2 (germline): MNHEY, SMNVEV (reference sequence).

For the CDR3, the DNA is TGCGCCAGCAGCCCCGGGTCTGGAAACACCATATATTTT. Translating it yields CASSPGSGNTIYF. This chain connects TRBV5-1 to TRBJ1-3; unclear D gene. Trimming stripped 4 bases from V and 1 base from J, with 6 bases between. CDR3 length: 13 amino acids. Germline-derived CDR1 and CDR2 are SGHRS and YFSETQ.

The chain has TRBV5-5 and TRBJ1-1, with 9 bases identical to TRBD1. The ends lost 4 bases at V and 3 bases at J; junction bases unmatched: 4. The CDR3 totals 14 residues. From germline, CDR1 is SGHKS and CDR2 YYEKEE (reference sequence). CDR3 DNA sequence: TGTGCCAGCAGCCTCTGGACAGGGGACACTGAAGCTTTCTTT. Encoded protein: CASSLWTGDTEAFF.

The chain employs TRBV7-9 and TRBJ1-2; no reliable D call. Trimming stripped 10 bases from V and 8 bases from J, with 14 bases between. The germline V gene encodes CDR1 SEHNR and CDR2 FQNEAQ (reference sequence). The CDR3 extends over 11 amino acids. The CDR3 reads CAILQRVGYTF. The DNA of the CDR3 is TGTGCCATTCTTCAGCGAGTCGGCTACACCTTC.

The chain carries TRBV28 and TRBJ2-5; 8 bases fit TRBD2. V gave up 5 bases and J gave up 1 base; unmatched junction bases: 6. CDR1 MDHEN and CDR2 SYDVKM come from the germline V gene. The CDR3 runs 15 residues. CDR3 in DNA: TGTGCCAGCAGTAAATTAGCGGGACCCCAAGAGACCCAGTACTTC. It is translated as CASSKLAGPQETQYF.

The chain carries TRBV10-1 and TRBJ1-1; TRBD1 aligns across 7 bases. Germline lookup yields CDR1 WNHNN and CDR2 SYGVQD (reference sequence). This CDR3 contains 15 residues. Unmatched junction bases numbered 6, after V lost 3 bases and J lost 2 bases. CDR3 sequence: CASSDGTELNTEAFF. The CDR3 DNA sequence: TGCGCCAGCAGTGATGGGACAGAACTAAACACTGAAGCTTTCTTT.

The CDR3 here is CASSRATLGSTGELFF. The DNA of the CDR3 is TGTGCCAGCAGTCGGGCCACCCTGGGGAGCACCGGGGAGCTGTTTTTT. The rearrangement uses TRBV28 and TRBJ2-2; the D gene is possibly TRBD2 (5 bases). Looked up from germline, CDR1 is MDHEN and CDR2 is SYDVKM. Trimming left V 5 bases short and J 4 bases short, with 17 bases between. The CDR3 runs to 16 residues. The complete variable domain, with remaining parts taken from reference TRBV28 and TRBJ2-2, reads DVKVTQSSRYLVKRTGEKVFLECVQDMDHENMFWYRQDPGLGLRLIYFSYDVKMKEKGDIPEGYSVSREKKERFSLILESASTNQTSMYLCASSRATLGSTGELFFGEGSRLTVL.

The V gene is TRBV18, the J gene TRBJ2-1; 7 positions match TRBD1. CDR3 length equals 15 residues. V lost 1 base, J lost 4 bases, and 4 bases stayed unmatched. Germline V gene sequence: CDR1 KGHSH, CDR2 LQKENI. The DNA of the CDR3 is TGTGCCAGCTCACCACAGAGGGGGCCATACAATGAGCAGTTCTTC. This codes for CASSPQRGPYNEQFF.

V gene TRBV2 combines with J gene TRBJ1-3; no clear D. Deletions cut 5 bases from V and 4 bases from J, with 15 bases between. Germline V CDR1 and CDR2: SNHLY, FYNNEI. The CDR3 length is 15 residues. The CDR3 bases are TGTGCCAGCAGTCTTCGGCAAGTCACAGGAAACACCATATATTTT. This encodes CASSLRQVTGNTIYF. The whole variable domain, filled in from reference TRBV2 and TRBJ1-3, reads EPEVTQTPSHQVTQMGQEVILRCVPISNHLYFYWYRQILGQKVEFLVSFYNNEISEKSEIFDDQFSVERPDGSNFTLKIRSTKLEDSAMYFCASSLRQVTGNTIYFGEGSWLTVV.

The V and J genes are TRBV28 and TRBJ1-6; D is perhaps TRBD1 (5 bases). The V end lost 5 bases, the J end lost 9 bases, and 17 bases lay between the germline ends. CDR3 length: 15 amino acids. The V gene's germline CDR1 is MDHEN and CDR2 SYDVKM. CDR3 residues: CASSLPGTKGSPLHF. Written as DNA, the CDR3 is TGTGCCAGCAGTCTACCCGGGACCAAGGGTTCACCCCTCCACTTT.

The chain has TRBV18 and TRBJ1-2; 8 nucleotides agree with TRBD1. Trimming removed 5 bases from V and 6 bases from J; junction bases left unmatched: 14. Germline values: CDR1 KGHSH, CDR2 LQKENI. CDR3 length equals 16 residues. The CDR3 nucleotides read TGTGCCAGCTCAGCGCGTCAGGGGGCGAGTGGGGATGGCTACACCTTC. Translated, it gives CASSARQGASGDGYTF. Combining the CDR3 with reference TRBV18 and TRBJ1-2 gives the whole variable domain NAGVMQNPRHLVRRRGQEARLRCSPMKGHSHVYWYRQLPEEGLKFMVYLQKENIIDESGMPKERFSAEFPKEGPSILRIQQVVRGDSAAYFCASSARQGASGDGYTFGSGTRLTVV.